These 3 T cell receptor beta chains originate from one sample sequenced in a study of T cell repertoires in cytomegalovirus infection. TCRdb fed the reads into MiXCR, producing one record per CDR3 protein. Of 350,000 to 550,000 distinct CDR3 sequences in the sample, approximately 31% were seen once. The specimen was PBMCs. All receptors come from a human donor in good health (CMV status not recorded). Some clones in this sample may be carry-over from other donors' samples.

This clonotype was observed at least ten times. The chain uses TRBV7-8 and TRBJ1-6, with 7 bases matching TRBD1. The germline CDR1 and CDR2 sequences are SGHVS and FQNEAQ. V shed 6 bases, J shed 7 bases, and the junction held 6 bases outside the gene matches. The CDR3 loop spans 14 amino acids. The CDR3 DNA follows: TGTGCCAGCAGTCACGCAGGGGGGAATTCACCCCTCCACTTT. It codes for CASSHAGGNSPLHF.

This clonotype has ten or more counts. This chain connects TRBV19 to TRBJ1-1; D is perhaps TRBD1 (5 bases). Germline CDR1 reads LNHDA; CDR2 reads SQIVND (reference sequence). V lost 3 bases and J lost 7, with 9 bases in between. The CDR3 contains 12 residues. The DNA of the CDR3 is TGTGCCAGTAGTATGGACAAGTTTGAAGCTTTCTTT. This encodes CASSMDKFEAFF.

This clonotype was observed many times. The genes are TRBV7-9 and TRBJ2-3; no clear D gene. Germline assignment: CDR1 SEHNR and CDR2 FQNEAQ (reference sequence). This CDR3 has 15 amino acids. Trimming shortened V by 8 bases and J by 0 bases, and 15 bases separated the two germline ends. CDR3 region: CASRAPGASTDTQYF. Written as DNA, the CDR3 is TGTGCCAGCCGGGCACCAGGCGCTAGCACAGATACGCAGTATTTT.